The TCR beta chain under discussion was sequenced for a study of identical twins (dated by TCRdb to 2015 to 2016). About the full investigation: To test whether fetal clonotypes persist, the study used deep sequencing on TCR alpha and beta repertoires from monozygotic twins, unrelated adults of various ages, and cord blood. Replicate twin experiments were performed at different times using different library preparation protocols to rule out contamination.

This clonotype was seen more than once but under ten times. The antigen this receptor binds is unknown. Base qualities are not recorded, but no much larger clone differs from it by a single base. Library creation used 5' RACE. Sequencing was carried out with an Illumina HiSeq 2000. Template switching introduced a universal primer binding site; the final cDNA contained a unique molecular identifier, enabling accurate counting of TCR cDNA molecules. Specific primers in the conserved constant-segment region were used to synthesize first-strand cDNA for the TCR alpha and beta chains. Each cDNA library was double barcoded, with a SMART-Mk sample barcode plus Illumina barcodes, to control for contamination. TruSeq adapter sequences along with Illumina sample barcodes were introduced in two successive PCR steps. Sequencing of the TCR alpha and beta cDNA libraries was done on the Illumina HiSeq platform using custom primers. Per the original workflow: MiGEC processed the raw reads to extract unique molecular identifiers, while MiXCR was used to determine the CDR3 positions. For each individual, recombination models were inferred using an EM algorithm with the repgenHMM and IGoR tools. The tcR package in R was used for shared clonotype analysis, with sharing normalized by the product of cloneset sizes. To study raw recombination free of thymic and clonal selection effects, out-of-frame nonproductive sequences were analyzed. TCRdb trimmed public reads at Q25 via fastp, called clones via MiXCR and kept in-frame beta chains. For every CDR3 protein sequence, its rows merge into one entry that carries the most common genes and DNA. Here the V and J calls rest on TCRdb's processing, not on the authors' analysis. The sample contains about 330,000 distinct CDR3 sequences, around 12% of them found a single time. The top ten clones comprise 6% to 9% of the sample.

Trimming removed 0 bases from V and 0 bases from J, leaving 9 bases between the germline ends. CDR1 and CDR2 were assigned from the germline V gene (reference sequence) as DFQATT and SNEGSKA. From its cysteine to its phenylalanine, the CDR3 spans 15 amino acids. Only the CDR3 DNA is retained, 45 bases long and in frame from the first base. Every donor in the study was a healthy Caucasian. Three pairs of female monozygotic twins, all aged roughly 18 to 29 years, were included in the twin cohort. Positive isolation kits from Invitrogen were used to isolate the CD4+ and CD8+ T cell populations. Here is what the overall study found, with its caveats: Recombination models systematically underestimated out-of-frame TCR alpha sharing in monozygotic twins but agreed with sharing between unrelated individuals. In beta out-of-frame sequences, excess twin sharing was weaker, because having fewer shared sequences lowered the signal-to-noise ratio. Because the same donors could not be followed over many years, conclusions were based on cross-sectional statistical analysis. Invariant T cells such as MAIT and iNKT could partly confound zero-insertion analyses, though diverse VJ usage argued against this for most clonotypes. Abundant cord blood beta clonotypes carried fewer insertions; young adult naive repertoires showed a weaker similar trend, while memory repertoires showed none. Compared with coincidental sharing between unrelated individuals, out-of-frame TCR alpha sequences shared between twins showed an excess of sequences with low generation probability.

In addition, the sample was reused for a study of yellow fever vaccine responses in identical twins. The second publication reports: According to the authors, the vaccine-induced T cell response in identical twins seemed to be partly convergent and partly specific to each individual. In the study, vaccine-responding T cell clones were precisely tracked in identical twins.

Input material: CD8+ T cells sorted from blood. This chain joins TRBV20-1 to TRBJ2-1; no D segment can be confidently identified. The sequence was obtained from a woman aged 18 to 35 in good health. The bases read TGCAGTGCTAGAGAGTGGATGAGCTCCTACAATGAGCAGTTCTTC. This yields the protein CSAREWMSSYNEQFF.